The 2 T cell receptor beta chains given below trace back to one sample, sequenced in a study of beta chain features in type 1 diabetes. Every bit of the isolated RNA underwent reverse transcription, so sequencing read expressed TCRB transcripts. Repertoires were generated with immunoSEQ multiplex PCR, while TCRdb's copy carries only in-frame clones and drops some. The sample records about 250,000 clones, 12% to 15% being singletons. Sample: naive CD4+ T cells from blood. The source is a woman between 40 and 50 years old in good health.

This clone has more than one count but fewer than ten. This sequence joins TRBV2 and TRBJ1-1; no clear D. This CDR3 spans 15 amino acids. The V end lost 5 bases, the J end lost 1 base, and 14 bases lay between the germline ends. CDR1 SNHLY and CDR2 FYNNEI come from the germline V gene. In DNA form, the CDR3 reads TGTGCCAGCAGTCCTAACAGTCGGGGGAACACTGAAGCTTTCTTT. Translation gives CASSPNSRGNTEAFF.

The rearrangement uses TRBV30 and TRBJ2-1; TRBD1 is a possible D gene (6 bases). Germline-derived CDR1 and CDR2 are GTSNPN and SVGIG (reference sequence). V shed 0 bases and J shed 2 bases, with 17 bases lying between them. This CDR3 is built from 17 residues. The CDR3 coding sequence is TGTGCCTGGAGTGTAGCCCCCCGACAGGTTCCCTACAATGAGCAGTTCTTC. This translates into CAWSVAPRQVPYNEQFF.